This TCR beta chain derives from a study of blood T cell repertoires in COVID-19 (dated by TCRdb to 2020 to 2021). Background on the whole study: Collaborator samples came from the United States, Italy and Spain and covered acute and convalescent phases of COVID-19. The prospective study material was composed of cDNA or gDNA derived from T cells, B-cell-depleted T cells, or PBMCs. Subjects who had been exposed to COVID-19, were actively infected with it, or had recovered from it provided the deeply sampled blood TCRbeta repertoires that made up the dataset. The repertoires were released in a freely available public database intended as a resource for research on the immune response to SARS-CoV-2. Samples were obtained from the ongoing ImmuneRACE study (first 160 participants) and from over 1,000 subjects provided by 6 global collaborators. A de-identified subject ID, COVID-19 status, age in years and sex were almost always included in the sample metadata. Where HLA class I and class II types were available, the types were taken from metadata supplied by the sample provider, not from assay-based typing. General findings and caveats noted by the study authors: Clinical and demographic metadata were provided uncurated, with the amount varying by source and participant.

Participants in the prospective study were enrolled through a virtual design, were aged about 18 to 100 years, and lived in 24 United States geographic areas. Cohort assignment in the prospective study relied on participant-reported clinical history from a screening survey and a study questionnaire. Recovered participants in ImmuneRACE Cohort 3 were defined by two consecutive negative NP/OP PCR tests, clearance by a healthcare professional, or resolution of symptoms. In the prospective study, whole blood, serum and a nasopharyngeal or oropharyngeal swab were collected from each participant by mobile phlebotomists. Additional blood draws and questionnaires over an approximately two-month period could optionally be provided by prospective study participants. Before DNA extraction, blood samples from the prospective study were shipped at room temperature or frozen. TCRbeta CDR3 regions were amplified from genomic DNA using the immunoSEQ Assay, a bias-controlled multiplex PCR. The paper's data handling went like this. The number of nucleated cells in each sample was estimated by amplification of reference gene primers within the assay. To quantify the absolute abundance of each unique TCRbeta CDR3 rearrangement, sequence reads were collapsed and filtered. For each sample, productive Simpson clonality was calculated as the square root of Simpson's diversity index across productive rearrangements. This immuneACCESS table, as held by TCRdb, lists in-frame sequences with V and J called but not all clones. Of the missing ones, under half trace to an unresolved V gene in checked studies; the others have no known cause. D and trimming come from the DNA, and the V and J calls and clone size come from that table. Here the sample has over 400,000 clones; 80% to 90% occur a single time. The ten largest make up around 8% of the sample.

On this clone: Its antigen remains unidentified. No base quality information exists; no much larger clone differs at one position.

The receptor was derived from a woman in her sixties who had recovered from COVID-19. The source material was PBMCs or T cells enriched from blood (not recorded which).

The DNA reads TGTGCCAGCAGTTACTCGGGACTAGCGGGGGTAGATACGCAGTATTTT. This yields the protein CASSYSGLAGVDTQYF. This receptor chain uses TRBV6-6 and TRBJ2-3, with 14 central nucleotides matching TRBD2. The CDR3 runs 16 residues from the cysteine to the phenylalanine. Left in the record is the CDR3 DNA by itself, 48 bases read in frame from the first base. According to the germline V gene (reference sequence), CDR1 reads MNHNY and CDR2 reads SVGAGI. Clipping removes 0 bases from V and 5 bases from J, with 1 as the unmatched junction base count.